This record looks at one TCR beta chain sequence and its context. The antigen remains undetermined. The data originate from a study of T cell responses to AZD1222 COVID-19 vaccine. Study-level points and caveats: It was only a handful of AZD1222 recipients who were seropositive at baseline. Increases in Spike-specific TCR breadth and depth were seen after two AZD1222 doses. The study sampled repertoires only after the peak T cell response. Mapped onto spike, vaccine-associated CD4 TCRs spanned it and were dominant at 160-218 and 743-854.

Sequenced by immunoSEQ multiplex PCR; TCRdb stores in-frame clones only, minus some. Of over 130,000 clones in the sample, about 90% are singletons; the top ten hold roughly 7.5%. This CDR3 is built from 13 residues. V lost 7 bases and J 7 bases, leaving 16 bases between the germline ends. The sequencing used peripheral blood, collected 28 days after the second dose of the MenACWY control vaccine. This rearrangement joins TRBV12-3 or TRBV12-4 to TRBJ1-1; possible D gene TRBD1, 5 bases. This TCR came from an adult who received the MenACWY meningococcal vaccine as a control. CDR3 loop: CASTTRARREAFF. The DNA for the CDR3 is TGTGCCAGCACCACCAGGGCTCGTCGTGAAGCTTTCTTT.